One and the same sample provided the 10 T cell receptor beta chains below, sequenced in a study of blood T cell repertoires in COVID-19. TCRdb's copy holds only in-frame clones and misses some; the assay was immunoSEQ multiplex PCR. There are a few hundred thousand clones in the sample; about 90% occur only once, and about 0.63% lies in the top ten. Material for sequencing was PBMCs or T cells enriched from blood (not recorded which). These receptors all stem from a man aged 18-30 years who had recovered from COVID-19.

CDR3 residues: CASSSPGKGQPQHF. CDR3 coding DNA: TGTGCCAGCAGTTCCCCAGGGAAAGGTCAGCCCCAGCATTTT. The J gene is TRBJ1-5, the V gene TRBV6-2 or TRBV6-3, with a possible D match to TRBD1 (5 bases). Germline V gene data show CDR1 as MNHEY and CDR2 as SVGEGT. CDR3 length: 14 amino acids. V lost 4 bases, J lost 6 bases, and 13 bases lay in between.

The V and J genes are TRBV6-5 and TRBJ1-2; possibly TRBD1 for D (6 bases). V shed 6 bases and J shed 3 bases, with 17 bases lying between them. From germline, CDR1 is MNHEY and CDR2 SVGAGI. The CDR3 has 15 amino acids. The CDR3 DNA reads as TGTGCCAGCAGCGTTGGGGGGGGCAAGGACTATGGCTACACCTTC. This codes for CASSVGGGKDYGYTF.

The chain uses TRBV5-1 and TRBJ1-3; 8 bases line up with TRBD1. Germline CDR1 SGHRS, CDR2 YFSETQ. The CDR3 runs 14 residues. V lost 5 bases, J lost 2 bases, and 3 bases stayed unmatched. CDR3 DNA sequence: TGCGCCAGCAGACAGGGGGAAGCTGGAAACACCATATATTTT. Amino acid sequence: CASRQGEAGNTIYF.

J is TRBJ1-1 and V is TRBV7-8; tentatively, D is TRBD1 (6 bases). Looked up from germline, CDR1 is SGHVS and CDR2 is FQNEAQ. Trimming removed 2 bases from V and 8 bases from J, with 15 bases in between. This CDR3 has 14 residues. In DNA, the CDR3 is TGTGCCAGCAGCTTAAGGGGGAGACAGGTGGAAGCTTTCTTT. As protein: CASSLRGRQVEAFF.

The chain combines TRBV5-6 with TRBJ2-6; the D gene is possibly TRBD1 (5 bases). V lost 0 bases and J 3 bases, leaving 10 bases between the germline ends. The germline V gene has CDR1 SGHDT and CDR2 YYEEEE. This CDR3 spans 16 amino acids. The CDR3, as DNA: TGTGCCAGCAGCTTGGAGGGTAGGGGTGGGGCCAACGTCCTGACTTTC. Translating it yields CASSLEGRGGANVLTF.

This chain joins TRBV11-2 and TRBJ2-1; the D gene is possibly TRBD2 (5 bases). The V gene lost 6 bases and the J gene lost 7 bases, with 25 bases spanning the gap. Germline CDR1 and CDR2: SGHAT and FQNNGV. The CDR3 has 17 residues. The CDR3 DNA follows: TGTGCCAGCAGACACCCCTTTAGGACTGGGAATCCAAATGAGCAGTTCTTC. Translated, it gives CASRHPFRTGNPNEQFF.

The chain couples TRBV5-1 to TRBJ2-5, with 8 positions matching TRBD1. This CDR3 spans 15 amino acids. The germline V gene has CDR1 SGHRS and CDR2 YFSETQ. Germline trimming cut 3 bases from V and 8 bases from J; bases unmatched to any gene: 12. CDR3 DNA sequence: TGCGCCAGCAGCTCACCGACAGGGGCAGGAGGTACCCAGTACTTC. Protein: CASSSPTGAGGTQYF.

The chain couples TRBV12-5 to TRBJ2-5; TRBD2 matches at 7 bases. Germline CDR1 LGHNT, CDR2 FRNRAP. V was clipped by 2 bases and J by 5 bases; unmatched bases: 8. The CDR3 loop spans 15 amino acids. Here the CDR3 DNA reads TGTGCTAGTGGTTTGCGGGGAGGGGTCGGGGAGACCCAGTACTTC. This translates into CASGLRGGVGETQYF.

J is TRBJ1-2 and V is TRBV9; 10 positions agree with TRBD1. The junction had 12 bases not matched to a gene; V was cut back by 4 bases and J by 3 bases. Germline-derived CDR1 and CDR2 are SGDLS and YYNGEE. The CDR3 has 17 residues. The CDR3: CASSRDRGLDFDYGYTF. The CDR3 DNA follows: TGTGCCAGCAGCCGCGACAGGGGGCTCGATTTCGACTATGGCTACACCTTC.

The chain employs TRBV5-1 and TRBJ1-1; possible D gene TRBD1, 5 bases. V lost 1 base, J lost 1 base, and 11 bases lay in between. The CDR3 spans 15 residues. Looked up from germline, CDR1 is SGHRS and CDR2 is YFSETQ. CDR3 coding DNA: TGCGCCAGCAGCTTGAGGGTGGGGCGGAACACTGAAGCTTTCTTT. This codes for CASSLRVGRNTEAFF.